These 9 T cell receptor beta chains were sequenced from one sample in a study of CD8+ T cells in alopecia areata. cDNA reverse transcribed from extracted RNA served as the sequencing template. This table comes from immunoSEQ multiplex PCR, and its TCRdb copy is limited to in-frame clones, with some not included. The sample shows some 170,000 clones, just under 60% of them seen only once. The sample here was CD4+ T cells sorted from blood, taken at week 0. Receptors were obtained from a human donor with alopecia areata.

The CDR3 DNA reads TGTGCCAGTAGTTCCTATCCCTACGAGCAGTACTTC. It specifies CASSSYPYEQYF. The chain joins TRBV19 to TRBJ2-7; D unclear. The V gene's germline CDR1 is LNHDA and CDR2 SQIVND (reference sequence). Trimming took off 5 bases at V and 2 bases at J, with 7 bases between the two ends. This CDR3 is 12 amino acids long.

The rearrangement links TRBV5-1 to TRBJ2-3, with TRBD1 as a possible D gene (5 bases). Germline lookup yields CDR1 SGHRS and CDR2 YFSETQ. With 2 bases removed from V and 6 bases from J, the gap between germline ends came to 13 bases. The CDR3 covers 14 residues. CDR3 protein: CASSFGGAADTQYF. The CDR3 DNA reads TGCGCCAGCAGCTTCGGTGGGGCCGCGGATACGCAGTATTTT.

This clone was detected once. DNA for the CDR3: TGTGCCTGGAGCCCACTCGGGGGACACCACTACACTGAAGCTTTCTTT. It specifies CAWSPLGGHHYTEAFF. The chain couples TRBV30 to TRBJ1-1; possible D gene TRBD1, 6 bases. The V gene's germline CDR1 is GTSNPN and CDR2 SVGIG (reference sequence). The CDR3 sequence is 16 residues long. V was clipped by 3 bases and J by 3 bases, with 20 bases between them.

The chain has TRBV6-5 and TRBJ2-3; a weak D match, TRBD1 (6 bases). The CDR3 consists of 14 residues. Trimming took 2 bases from V and 4 from J, leaving 10 bases between them. Per germline, CDR1 MNHEY and CDR2 SVGAGI. CDR3 residues: CASSYQGKADTQYF. CDR3 in DNA: TGTGCCAGCAGTTACCAGGGGAAAGCAGATACGCAGTATTTT.

The V call is TRBV27, the J call TRBJ1-5; D possibly corresponds to TRBD1 (6 bases). Trimming cost V 6 bases and J 0 bases, with 12 bases left between them. CDR3 length: 15 amino acids. Germline V CDR1 and CDR2: MNHEY, SMNVEV (reference sequence). CDR3 coding DNA: TGTGCCAGCAGAAACGACAGGATTAGCAATCAGCCCCAGCATTTT. Its protein product is CASRNDRISNQPQHF.

V and J are TRBV5-6 and TRBJ2-2; the D is unclear. The CDR3 has 15 residues. Germline CDR1 reads SGHDT; CDR2 reads YYEEEE. V was cut by 2 bases and J by 1 base, with 9 bases left in between. The CDR3 here is CASSFLPVNTGELFF. The CDR3 DNA is TGTGCCAGCAGCTTCCTCCCCGTGAACACCGGGGAGCTGTTTTTT.

V usage is TRBV29-1 and J usage is TRBJ1-2, with D possibly being TRBD1 (5 bases). This CDR3 spans 12 amino acids. CDR1 SQVTM and CDR2 ANQGSEA come from the germline V gene. The V gene lost 3 bases and the J gene lost 3 bases, with 8 bases spanning the gap. The CDR3 reads CSVDSGDYGYTF. The CDR3, as DNA: TGCAGCGTTGATTCGGGGGACTATGGCTACACCTTC.

There are a few counts of this clone. The V call is TRBV30, the J call TRBJ1-3; D unresolved. Germline V lookup: CDR1 GTSNPN, CDR2 SVGIG (reference sequence). V was shortened by 0 bases and J by 0 bases, with 9 bases between the two germline ends. The CDR3 totals 15 residues. The DNA for the CDR3 is TGTGCCTGGAGTGTACTCCCTAACTCTGGAAACACCATATATTTT. Protein: CAWSVLPNSGNTIYF.

This chain uses TRBV6-6 with TRBJ1-2; maybe TRBD1 (6 bases). This CDR3 region has 12 residues. Germline loops: CDR1 MNHNY, CDR2 SVGAGI (reference sequence). V dropped 6 bases and J dropped 8 bases, with 13 bases sitting between them. CDR3 DNA sequence: TGTGCCAGCAGGTCAGGGGTACTCGGCTACACCTTC. As protein: CASRSGVLGYTF.